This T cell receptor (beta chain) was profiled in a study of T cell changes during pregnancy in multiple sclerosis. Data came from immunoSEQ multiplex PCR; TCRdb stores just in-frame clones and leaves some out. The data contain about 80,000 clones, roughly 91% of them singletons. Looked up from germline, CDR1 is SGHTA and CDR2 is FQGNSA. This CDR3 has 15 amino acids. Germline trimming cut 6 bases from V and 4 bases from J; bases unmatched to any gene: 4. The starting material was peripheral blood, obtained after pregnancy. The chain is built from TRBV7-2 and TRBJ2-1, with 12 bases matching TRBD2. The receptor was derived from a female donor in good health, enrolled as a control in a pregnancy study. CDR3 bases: TGTGCCAGCAGGCGGACTAGCGGGGCGTACAATGAGCAGTTCTTC. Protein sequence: CASRRTSGAYNEQFF. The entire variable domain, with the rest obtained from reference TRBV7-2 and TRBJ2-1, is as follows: GAGVSQSPSNKVTEKGKDVELRCDPISGHTALYWYRQSLGQGLEFLIYFQGNSAPDKSGLPSDRFSAERTGGSVSTLTIQRTQQEDSAVYLCASRRTSGAYNEQFFGPGTRLTVL.